This entry lists 7 T cell receptor beta chains sequenced from one sample in a study of T cell responses to AZD1222 COVID-19 vaccine. Some clones are missing from TCRdb's copy, which holds only in-frame ones; the method was immunoSEQ multiplex PCR. The table records roughly 110,000 clones, roughly 87% of them present only once. Sequenced here: peripheral blood, sampled 28 days after the second AZD1222 dose. The source is an adult who received the AZD1222 COVID-19 vaccine.

The V call is TRBV9, the J call TRBJ1-2; 9 bases line up with TRBD1. The CDR3 spans 14 residues. CDR1 SGDLS and CDR2 YYNGEE come from the germline V gene. Trimming at V came to 6 bases and at J to 5 bases, leaving 8 bases not matched to a gene. The CDR3 reads CASTIQGAGYGYTF. The CDR3 bases are TGTGCCAGCACCATACAGGGGGCTGGGTATGGCTACACCTTC.

J is TRBJ1-5 and V is TRBV9; 7 bases agree with TRBD1. The CDR3 totals 15 residues. Trimming removed 0 bases from V and 4 bases from J; junction bases left unmatched: 4. CDR1 and CDR2 (germline): SGDLS, YYNGEE. CDR3 nucleotide sequence: TGTGCCAGCAGCGTAGCAGACAGGGTTAATCAGCCCCAGCATTTT. This translates into CASSVADRVNQPQHF.

In DNA form, the CDR3 reads TGTGCCAGCAGCCGCCTGACAGAGAATCAGCCCCAGCATTTT. This translates into CASSRLTENQPQHF. V and J are TRBV6-5 and TRBJ1-5; maybe TRBD1 (5 bases). This CDR3 has 14 amino acids. Trimming took 6 bases from V and 4 from J, leaving 13 bases between them. Germline V gene lookup returns CDR1 MNHEY and CDR2 SVGAGI.

The rearrangement uses TRBV11-3 and TRBJ1-3; D unclear. Germline V CDR1 and CDR2: SGHNT, YENEEA. V shed 2 bases and J shed 7 bases, with 9 bases lying between them. The CDR3 sequence is 13 residues long. DNA of the CDR3: TGTGCCAGCAGCTTACGGGGTTCGAACACCATATATTTT. Translation: CASSLRGSNTIYF.

This chain links TRBV7-9 with TRBJ2-7; 8 nucleotides line up with TRBD1. This CDR3 has 14 amino acids. With V trimmed by 5 bases and J by 9 bases, 12 bases remained unmatched. The germline V gene encodes CDR1 SEHNR and CDR2 FQNEAQ (reference sequence). The CDR3 spells CASSGQGELSAQYF. The DNA of the CDR3 is TGTGCCAGCAGCGGACAGGGCGAGCTTAGCGCGCAGTACTTC. Together with reference TRBV7-9 and TRBJ2-7, the CDR3 gives the full variable domain: DTGVSQNPRHKITKRGQNVTFRCDPISEHNRLYWYRQTLGQGPEFLTYFQNEAQLEKSRLLSDRFSAERPKGSFSTLEIQRTEQGDSAMYLCASSGQGELSAQYFGPGTRLTVT.

V and J are TRBV9 and TRBJ2-1, with TRBD2 matching over 9 bases. Trimming removed 4 bases from V and 8 bases from J; junction bases left unmatched: 10. There are 15 residues in the CDR3. The germline CDR1 and CDR2 sequences are SGDLS and YYNGEE. For the CDR3, the DNA is TGTGCCAGCAGCCGCCGGGGACTAGCTCTCCATGAGCAGTTCTTC. The encoded protein is CASSRRGLALHEQFF.

This rearrangement joins TRBV25-1 to TRBJ1-2; D is unresolved. Trimming pared 3 bases from V and 4 bases from J, leaving 3 bases between. From germline, CDR1 is MGHDK and CDR2 SYGVNS. The CDR3 length is 11 residues. CDR3 loop: CASSDGYGYTF. DNA for the CDR3: TGTGCCAGCAGTGACGGCTATGGCTACACCTTC.